One and the same sample provided the 7 T cell receptor beta chains below, sequenced in a study of somatic mutations in cytotoxic T cells in rheumatoid arthritis. TCRdb's copy holds only in-frame clones and misses some; the assay was immunoSEQ multiplex PCR. The sample yields around 20,000 clones, approximately 67% seen once. Sequenced material: CD8+ T cells sorted from blood. All receptors come from an adult with rheumatoid arthritis.

This clone turned up a few times. This chain joins TRBV5-6 and TRBJ2-7; the D is unclear. V was pared by 4 bases and J by 1 base, with 12 bases between. Germline-derived CDR1 and CDR2 are SGHDT and YYEEEE. The CDR3 has 14 residues. The CDR3 here is CASSLFGRSYEQYF. The CDR3 DNA is TGTGCCAGCAGCCTCTTCGGTAGGTCCTACGAGCAGTACTTC.

This clone was found once. The CDR3 is CSVMTEETQYF. CDR3 nucleotide sequence: TGCAGCGTCATGACAGAAGAGACCCAGTACTTC. V usage is TRBV29-1 and J usage is TRBJ2-5, with TRBD1 as a possible D gene (5 bases). The CDR3 spans 11 residues. Germline CDR1 SQVTM, CDR2 ANQGSEA. Deletions cut 6 bases from V and 3 bases from J, with 8 bases between.

The chain employs TRBV6-6 and TRBJ1-6; TRBD1 matches 8 bases. V lost 3 bases to trimming and J lost 0 bases; unmatched junction nucleotides: 1. The CDR3 totals 16 residues. Germline V gene lookup returns CDR1 MNHNY and CDR2 SVGAGI (reference sequence). The CDR3 nucleotides read TGTGCCAGCAGTTATGACAGGGGCTCCTATAATTCACCCCTCCACTTT. Its translation is CASSYDRGSYNSPLHF.

The chain has TRBV30 and TRBJ2-3; the match to TRBD1 covers 9 bases. Germline CDR1 GTSNPN, CDR2 SVGIG (reference sequence). V lost 0 bases, J lost 2 bases, and 9 bases stayed unmatched. This CDR3 has 17 amino acids. The CDR3 DNA reads as TGTGCCTGGAGTGTACTGGGACAGGGCTTAGACACAGATACGCAGTATTTT. Protein sequence: CAWSVLGQGLDTDTQYF.

The chain links TRBV10-3 to TRBJ2-1; D remains unclear. Per the germline V gene, CDR1 is ENHRY and CDR2 is SYGVKD. Trimming removed 5 bases at V and 5 bases at J, with 10 bases between. The CDR3 is made up of 13 amino acids. The CDR3 nucleotides are TGTGCCATCAGTACCCCGACGGACAATGAGCAGTTCTTC. Its translation: CAISTPTDNEQFF.

The chain is built from TRBV11-1 and TRBJ2-7; a weak D match, TRBD2 (5 bases). Trimming pared 1 base from V and 7 bases from J, leaving 14 bases between. The CDR3 is 14 residues long. Germline V gene lookup returns CDR1 SGHAT and CDR2 FQDESV (reference sequence). The CDR3 here is CASSLVGNSKEQYF. CDR3 DNA: TGTGCCAGCAGCTTAGTCGGGAATAGCAAAGAGCAGTACTTC.

This clone was detected only a few times. The rearrangement uses TRBV6-5 and TRBJ2-7, with 10 bases identical to TRBD2. With 5 bases clipped from V and 5 bases from J, the junction kept 6 bases outside the gene matches. Germline CDR1 reads MNHEY; CDR2 reads SVGAGI. There are 14 residues in the CDR3. Here the CDR3 reads CASSRAGGQDEQYF. The DNA of the CDR3 is TGTGCCAGCAGTCGAGCGGGGGGGCAGGACGAGCAGTACTTC.